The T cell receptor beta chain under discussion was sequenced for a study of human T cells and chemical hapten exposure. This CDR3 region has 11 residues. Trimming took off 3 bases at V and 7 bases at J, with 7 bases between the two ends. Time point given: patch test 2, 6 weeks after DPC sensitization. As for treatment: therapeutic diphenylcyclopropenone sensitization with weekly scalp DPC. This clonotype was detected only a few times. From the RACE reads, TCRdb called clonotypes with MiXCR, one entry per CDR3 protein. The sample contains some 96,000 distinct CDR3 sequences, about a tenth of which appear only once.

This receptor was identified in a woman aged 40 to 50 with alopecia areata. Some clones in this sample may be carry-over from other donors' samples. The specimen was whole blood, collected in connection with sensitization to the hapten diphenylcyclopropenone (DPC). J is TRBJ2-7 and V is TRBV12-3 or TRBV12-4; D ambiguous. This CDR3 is CASSFQGEQYF. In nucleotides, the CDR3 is TGTGCCAGCAGTTTTCAAGGGGAGCAGTACTTC.